This T cell receptor (beta chain) was retrieved from a study of cytomegalovirus exposure and HLA in healthy donors. Use of 60 Vbeta and 13 Jbeta primers characterized the PCR. This table comes from immunoSEQ multiplex PCR, and its TCRdb copy is limited to in-frame clones, with some not included. The table includes approximately 100,000 clones, roughly 81% detected once. Sequenced input: PBMCs. This clonotype was obtained from a man aged 40-49 years in good health and CMV-seronegative.

The CDR3 sequence is CASSRLTGTNTGELFF. CDR3 in DNA: TGTGCCAGTAGTAGATTGACAGGGACGAACACCGGGGAGCTGTTTTTT. The chain joins TRBV19 to TRBJ2-2; TRBD1 matches at 7 bases. In germline, CDR1 is LNHDA, CDR2 SQIVND (reference sequence). V lost 4 bases to trimming and J lost 0 bases; unmatched junction nucleotides: 5. The CDR3 is made up of 16 amino acids.